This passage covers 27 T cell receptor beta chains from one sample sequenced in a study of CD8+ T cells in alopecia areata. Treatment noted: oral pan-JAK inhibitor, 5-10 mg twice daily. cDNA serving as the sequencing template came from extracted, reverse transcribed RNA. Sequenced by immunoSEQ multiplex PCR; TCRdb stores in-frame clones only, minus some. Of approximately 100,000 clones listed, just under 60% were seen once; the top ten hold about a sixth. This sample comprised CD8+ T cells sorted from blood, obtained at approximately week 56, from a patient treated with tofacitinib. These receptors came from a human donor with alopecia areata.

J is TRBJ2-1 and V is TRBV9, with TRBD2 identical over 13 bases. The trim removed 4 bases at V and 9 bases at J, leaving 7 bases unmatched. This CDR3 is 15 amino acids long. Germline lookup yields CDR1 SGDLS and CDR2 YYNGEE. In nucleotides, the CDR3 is TGTGCCAGCAGCTCCGGGACTAGCGGGGCCGTTGAGCAGTTCTTC. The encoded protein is CASSSGTSGAVEQFF.

In DNA form, the CDR3 reads TGCGCCACCTCGGAGGCTAGCGGGGGGCAGCAGTTCTTC. As protein: CATSEASGGQQFF. The gene calls are TRBV10-2 and TRBJ2-1; 11 bases match TRBD2. Germline lookup yields CDR1 WSHSY and CDR2 SAAADI. This CDR3 contains 13 residues. V lost 10 bases and J lost 11; bases outside the gene matches: 10.

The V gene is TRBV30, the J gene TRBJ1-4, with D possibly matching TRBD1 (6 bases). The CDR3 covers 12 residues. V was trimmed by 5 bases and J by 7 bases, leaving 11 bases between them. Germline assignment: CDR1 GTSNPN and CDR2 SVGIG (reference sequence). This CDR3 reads CAWLQGGEKLFF. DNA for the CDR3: TGTGCCTGGCTACAGGGAGGTGAAAAACTGTTTTTT.

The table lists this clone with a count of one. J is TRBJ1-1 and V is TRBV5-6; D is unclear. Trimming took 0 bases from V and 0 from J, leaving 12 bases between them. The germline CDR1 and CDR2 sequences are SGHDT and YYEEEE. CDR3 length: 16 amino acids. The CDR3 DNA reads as TGTGCCAGCAGCTTGGTAGGGTCCCTAATGAACACTGAAGCTTTCTTT. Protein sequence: CASSLVGSLMNTEAFF.

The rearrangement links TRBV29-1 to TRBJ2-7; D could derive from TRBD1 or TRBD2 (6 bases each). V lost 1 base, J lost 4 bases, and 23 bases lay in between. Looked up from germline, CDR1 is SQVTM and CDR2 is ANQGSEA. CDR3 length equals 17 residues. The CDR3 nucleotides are TGCAGCGTTGAAGGGGGTAGCGGACAGTCGTTGAGGTACGAGCAGTACTTC. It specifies CSVEGGSGQSLRYEQYF.

The CDR3 is CASSLGEGTTYEQYF. DNA for the CDR3: TGTGCCAGCAGCTTAGGAGAGGGTACCACCTACGAGCAGTACTTC. The V gene is TRBV7-8, the J gene TRBJ2-7, with a possible D match to TRBD2 (5 bases). CDR3 length: 15 amino acids. Germline CDR1 reads SGHVS; CDR2 reads FQNEAQ. V was clipped by 1 base and J by 2 bases, with 12 bases between them.

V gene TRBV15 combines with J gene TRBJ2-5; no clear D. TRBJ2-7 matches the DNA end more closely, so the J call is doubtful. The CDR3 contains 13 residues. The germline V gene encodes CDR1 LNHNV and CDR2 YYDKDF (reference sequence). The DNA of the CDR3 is TGTGCCACCAGCAGGGTATTTCCCTACGAGCAGTACTTC. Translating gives CATSRVFPYEQYF.

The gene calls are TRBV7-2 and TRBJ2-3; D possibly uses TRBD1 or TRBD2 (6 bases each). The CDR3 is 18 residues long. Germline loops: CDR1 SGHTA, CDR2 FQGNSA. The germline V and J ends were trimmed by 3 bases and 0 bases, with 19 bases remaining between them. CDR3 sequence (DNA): TGTGCCAGCAGCTTCTCTGGGCTGGGGGGCGGTAGCACAGATACGCAGTATTTT. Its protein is CASSFSGLGGGSTDTQYF.

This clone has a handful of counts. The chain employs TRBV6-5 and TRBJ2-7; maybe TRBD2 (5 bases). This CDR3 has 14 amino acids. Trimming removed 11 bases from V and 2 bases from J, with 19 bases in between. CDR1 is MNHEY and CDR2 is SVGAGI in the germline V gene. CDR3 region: CACAEGQEAYEQYF. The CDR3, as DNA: TGTGCCTGCGCAGAGGGTCAGGAGGCCTACGAGCAGTACTTC.

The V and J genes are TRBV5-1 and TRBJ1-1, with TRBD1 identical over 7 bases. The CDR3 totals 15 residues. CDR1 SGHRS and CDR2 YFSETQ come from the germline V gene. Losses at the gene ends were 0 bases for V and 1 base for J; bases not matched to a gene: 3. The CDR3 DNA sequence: TGCGCCAGCAGCTTGGAGGGGACAGAGAACACTGAAGCTTTCTTT. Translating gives CASSLEGTENTEAFF.

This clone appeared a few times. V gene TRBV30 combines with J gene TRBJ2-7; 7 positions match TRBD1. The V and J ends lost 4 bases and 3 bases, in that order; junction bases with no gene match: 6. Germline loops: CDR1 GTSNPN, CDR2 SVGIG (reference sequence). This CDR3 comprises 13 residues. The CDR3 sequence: CAWKTGEYYEQYF. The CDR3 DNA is TGTGCCTGGAAAACAGGGGAGTACTACGAGCAGTACTTC.

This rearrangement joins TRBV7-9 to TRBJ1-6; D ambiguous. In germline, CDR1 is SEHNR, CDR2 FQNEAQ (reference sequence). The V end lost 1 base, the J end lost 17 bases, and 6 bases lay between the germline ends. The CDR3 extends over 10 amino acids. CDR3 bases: TGTGCCAGCAGCTTAGTGGGTGTCCACTTT. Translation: CASSLVGVHF.

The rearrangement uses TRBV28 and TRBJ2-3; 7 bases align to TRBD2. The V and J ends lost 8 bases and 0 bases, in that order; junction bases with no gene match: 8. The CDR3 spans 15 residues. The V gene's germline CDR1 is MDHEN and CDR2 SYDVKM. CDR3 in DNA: TGTGCCAGCGGAATAGCGGGTGTGAGCACAGATACGCAGTATTTT. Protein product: CASGIAGVSTDTQYF.

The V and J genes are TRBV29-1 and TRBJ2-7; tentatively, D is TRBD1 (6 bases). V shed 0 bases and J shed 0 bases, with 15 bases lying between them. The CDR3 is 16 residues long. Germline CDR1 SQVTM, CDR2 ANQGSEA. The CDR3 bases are TGCAGCGTTGAAGATTCCGGGACACAGAGCTCCTACGAGCAGTACTTC. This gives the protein CSVEDSGTQSSYEQYF.

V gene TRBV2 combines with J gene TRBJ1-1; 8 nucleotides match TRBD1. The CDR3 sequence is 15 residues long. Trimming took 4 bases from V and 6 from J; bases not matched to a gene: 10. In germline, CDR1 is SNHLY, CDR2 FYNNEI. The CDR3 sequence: CASSAFRTGNPEAFF. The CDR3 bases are TGTGCCAGCAGTGCCTTCAGGACAGGGAATCCTGAAGCTTTCTTT.

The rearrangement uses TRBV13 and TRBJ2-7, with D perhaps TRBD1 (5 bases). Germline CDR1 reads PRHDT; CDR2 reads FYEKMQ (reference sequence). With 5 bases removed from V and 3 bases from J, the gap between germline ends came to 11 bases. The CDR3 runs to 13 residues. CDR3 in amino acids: CASSRSGFYEQYF. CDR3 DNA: TGTGCCAGCAGCCGATCAGGGTTCTACGAGCAGTACTTC. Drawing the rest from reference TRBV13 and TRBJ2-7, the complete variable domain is AAGVIQSPRHLIKEKRETATLKCYPIPRHDTVYWYQQGPGQDPQFLISFYEKMQSDKGSIPDRFSAQQFSDYHSELNMSSLELGDSALYFCASSRSGFYEQYFGPGTRLTVT.

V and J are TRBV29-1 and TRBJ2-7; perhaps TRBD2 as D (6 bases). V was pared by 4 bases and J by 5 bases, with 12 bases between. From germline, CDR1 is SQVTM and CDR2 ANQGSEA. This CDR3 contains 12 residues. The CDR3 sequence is CSVARGTNEQYF. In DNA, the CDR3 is TGCAGCGTTGCTCGGGGGACGAACGAGCAGTACTTC.

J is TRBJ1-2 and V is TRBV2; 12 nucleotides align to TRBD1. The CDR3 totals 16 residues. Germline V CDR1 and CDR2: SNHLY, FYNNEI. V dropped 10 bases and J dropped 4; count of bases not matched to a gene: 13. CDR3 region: CATRGPGQGAGYGYTF. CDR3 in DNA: TGTGCCACAAGGGGTCCGGGACAGGGGGCCGGCTATGGCTACACCTTC.

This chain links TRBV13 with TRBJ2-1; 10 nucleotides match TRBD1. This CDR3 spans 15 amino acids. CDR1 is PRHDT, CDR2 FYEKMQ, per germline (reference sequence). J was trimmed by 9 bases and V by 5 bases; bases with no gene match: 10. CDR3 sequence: CASSSPGQGIVEQFF. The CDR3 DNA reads TGTGCCAGCAGCAGCCCGGGACAGGGGATAGTTGAGCAGTTCTTC. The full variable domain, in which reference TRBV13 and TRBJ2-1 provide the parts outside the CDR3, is AAGVIQSPRHLIKEKRETATLKCYPIPRHDTVYWYQQGPGQDPQFLISFYEKMQSDKGSIPDRFSAQQFSDYHSELNMSSLELGDSALYFCASSSPGQGIVEQFFGPGTRLTVL.

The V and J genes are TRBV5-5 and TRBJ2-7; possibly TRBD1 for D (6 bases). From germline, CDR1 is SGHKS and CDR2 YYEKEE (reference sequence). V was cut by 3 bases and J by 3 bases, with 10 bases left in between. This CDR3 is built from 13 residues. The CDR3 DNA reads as TGTGCCAGCAGCTGGGACACAAACTACGAGCAGTACTTC. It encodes CASSWDTNYEQYF.

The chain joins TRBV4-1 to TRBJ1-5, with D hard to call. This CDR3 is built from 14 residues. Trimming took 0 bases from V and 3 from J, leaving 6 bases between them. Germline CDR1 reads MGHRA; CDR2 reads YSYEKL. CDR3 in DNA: TGCGCCAGCAGCCAAGATAAGCTCAATCAGCCCCAGCATTTT. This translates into CASSQDKLNQPQHF.

The CDR3 DNA is TGTGCCAGCAGCGATAGACTAGCGGCTAGGGAGCAGTTCTTC. Protein: CASSDRLAAREQFF. This sequence joins TRBV6-1 and TRBJ2-1; the match to TRBD2 covers 9 bases. Trimming at V came to 6 bases and at J to 10 bases, leaving 10 bases not matched to a gene. The CDR3 spans 14 residues. Germline CDR1 is MNHNS and CDR2 is SASEGT.

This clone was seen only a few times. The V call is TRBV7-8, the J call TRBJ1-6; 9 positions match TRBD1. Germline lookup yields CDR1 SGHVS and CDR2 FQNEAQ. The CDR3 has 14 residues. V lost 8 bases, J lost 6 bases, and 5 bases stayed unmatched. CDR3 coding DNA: TGTGCCAGCGGTACAGGGGGCCTTAATTCACCCCTCCACTTT. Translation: CASGTGGLNSPLHF.

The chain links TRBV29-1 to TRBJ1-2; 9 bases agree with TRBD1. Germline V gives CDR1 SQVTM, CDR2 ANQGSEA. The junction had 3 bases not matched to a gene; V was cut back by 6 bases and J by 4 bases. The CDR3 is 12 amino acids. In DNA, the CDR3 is TGCAGCGTGGTGACAGGGGGCTATGGCTACACCTTC. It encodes CSVVTGGYGYTF.

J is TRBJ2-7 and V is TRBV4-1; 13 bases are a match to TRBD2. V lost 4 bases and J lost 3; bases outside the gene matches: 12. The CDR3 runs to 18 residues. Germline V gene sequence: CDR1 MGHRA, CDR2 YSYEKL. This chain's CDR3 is CASSPATSGGPGDYEQYF. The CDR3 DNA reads TGCGCCAGCAGCCCGGCGACTAGCGGGGGGCCCGGGGACTACGAGCAGTACTTC.

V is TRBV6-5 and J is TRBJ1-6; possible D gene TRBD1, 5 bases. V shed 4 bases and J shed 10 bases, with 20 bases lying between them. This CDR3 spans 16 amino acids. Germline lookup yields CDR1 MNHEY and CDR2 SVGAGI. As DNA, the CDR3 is TGTGCCAGCAGTTCCTTATCCCAGGGTATGCGGTCACCCCTCCACTTT. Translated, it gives CASSSLSQGMRSPLHF.

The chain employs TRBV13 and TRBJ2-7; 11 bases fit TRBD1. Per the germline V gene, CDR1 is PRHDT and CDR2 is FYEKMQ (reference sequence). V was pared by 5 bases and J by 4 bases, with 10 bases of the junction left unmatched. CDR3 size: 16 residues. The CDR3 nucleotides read TGTGCCAGCAGCAGCACCGGGACAGGGGGGGAGTACGAGCAGTACTTC. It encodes CASSSTGTGGEYEQYF.